This T cell receptor beta chain was found in a study of Ad26.COV2.S vaccination and SARS-CoV-2 variants. Treatment in this sample: roughly 18 received Ad26.COV2.S at low or high dose, single or two shots; roughly five received placebo; per-sample allocation not given. On day 63 after the first injection, vaccine and placebo recipients gave samples. The donor was a Boston adult aged 18-55 years. The assay was immunoSEQ multiplex PCR, and TCRdb's table has in-frame clones only and misses some. The data hold roughly 510,000 clones, with around 88% observed a single time. The CDR3 runs to 16 residues. Germline V gene sequence: CDR1 SGDLS, CDR2 YYNGEE. Trimming removed 0 bases from V and 1 base from J, with 10 bases in between.

V and J are TRBV9 and TRBJ2-2; either TRBD1 or TRBD2 may supply D (5 bases each). The clonotype comes from a person aged 18-65 years who received the Ad26.COV2.S COVID-19 vaccine or a placebo. The sample was peripheral blood, taken in a trial of Ad26.COV2.S vaccine versus placebo. The CDR3 sequence is CASSVEVGVNTGELFF. The CDR3 bases are TGTGCCAGCAGCGTAGAGGTGGGGGTGAACACCGGGGAGCTGTTTTTT.